The present T cell receptor (beta chain) was sequenced within a study of blood T cell repertoires in COVID-19 (dated by TCRdb to 2018 to 2020). Background for the entire study: Samples covering the acute and convalescent phases of COVID-19 were provided by collaborators in the United States, Italy and Spain. A de-identified subject ID, COVID-19 status, age in years and sex were almost always included in the sample metadata. The material from the prospective study consisted of cDNA or gDNA derived from T cells, B-cell-depleted T cells, or PBMCs. Where available, HLA class I and class II types were taken from metadata supplied by the sample provider and were not determined by assay-based typing. The samples were drawn from two sources: the first 160 participants of the ongoing ImmuneRACE study, and 1,254 subjects contributed by 6 global collaborators. The repertoires were made available in a free public database intended to serve as a resource for research on the immune response to SARS-CoV-2. Subjects who had been exposed to COVID-19, were actively infected with it, or had recovered from it provided the deeply sampled blood TCRbeta repertoires that made up the dataset. Points the paper makes about the study in general: The quantity of clinical and demographic metadata differed by source and by participant and was supplied without curation.

Concerning this clone: Its binding antigen is unknown. The input lacks base qualities; no much larger clone sits a single base away.

Whole blood was collected in K2EDTA tubes by collaborating institutions according to the institutions' own protocols. Collaborator samples were shipped for TCRbeta analysis as frozen whole blood, isolated PBMCs, or DNA extracted from either sample type. TCRbeta CDR3 regions were amplified from genomic DNA by means of the immunoSEQ Assay, a bias-controlled multiplex PCR. Concerning the study's data processing: The number of nucleated cells in each sample was estimated by amplification of reference gene primers within the assay. Sequence reads were collapsed and filtered to measure the absolute abundance of every unique TCRbeta CDR3 rearrangement. For each sample, productive Simpson clonality was calculated by taking the square root of Simpson's diversity index across productive rearrangements. TCRdb holds this immuneACCESS table with in-frame rearrangements only. Some clones are missing; in checked studies, unresolved V genes explain under half, and the rest has no known cause. Clone size and V and J calls were adopted from that table, with D and trimming inferred from the DNA. The sample table lists tens of thousands of clones, around 87% of them with a count of one. Under 1.2% of the sample is in the top ten clones.

The receptor comes from a human donor in a cohort sampled during active COVID-19. Sequenced: peripheral blood.

This receptor carries the CDR3 CASSSYRSEAFF. The sequenced DNA is TGTGCCAGCAGCTCATATCGGTCTGAAGCTTTCTTT. The V and J segments used are TRBV7-2 and TRBJ1-1; no D segment can be confidently identified. V is cut by 4 bases and J by 6 bases, and the space between the germline ends is 9 bases. Spanning cysteine to phenylalanine, the CDR3 consists of 12 amino acids. Only CDR3 DNA is held: 36 bases, read in frame from base 1. The germline V gene encodes CDR1 SGHTA and CDR2 FQGNSA. Full variable domain (CDR3 extended with the reference TRBV7-2 and TRBJ1-1 proteins): GAGVSQSPSNKVTEKGKDVELRCDPISGHTALYWYRQSLGQGLEFLIYFQGNSAPDKSGLPSDRFSAERTGGSVSTLTIQRTQQEDSAVYLCASSSYRSEAFFGQGTRLTVV.